The following is a T cell receptor beta chain sequence with its context. This record belongs to a study of T cells in Graves' hyperthyroidism and ophthalmopathy. TCR beta CDR3 regions were amplified from RNA. First-round RT-PCR with HTBI primers amplified the TCR CDR3 region. From the multiplex PCR reads, TCRdb called clonotypes with MiXCR, one entry per CDR3 protein. In the table there are 300,000 to 400,000 distinct CDR3 sequences, about 15% of which are singletons. The sequence was obtained from a woman in her 30s with Graves' ophthalmopathy. Sequencing was performed on blood.

CDR3 DNA sequence: TGTGCCAGCAACAAGGGGGAAAAACTGTTTTTT. Protein: CASNKGEKLFF. The V call is TRBV12-3 or TRBV12-4, the J call TRBJ1-4, with D tentatively TRBD1 (5 bases). V was clipped by 7 bases and J by 8 bases, with 8 bases between them. The length of the CDR3 is 11 residues.